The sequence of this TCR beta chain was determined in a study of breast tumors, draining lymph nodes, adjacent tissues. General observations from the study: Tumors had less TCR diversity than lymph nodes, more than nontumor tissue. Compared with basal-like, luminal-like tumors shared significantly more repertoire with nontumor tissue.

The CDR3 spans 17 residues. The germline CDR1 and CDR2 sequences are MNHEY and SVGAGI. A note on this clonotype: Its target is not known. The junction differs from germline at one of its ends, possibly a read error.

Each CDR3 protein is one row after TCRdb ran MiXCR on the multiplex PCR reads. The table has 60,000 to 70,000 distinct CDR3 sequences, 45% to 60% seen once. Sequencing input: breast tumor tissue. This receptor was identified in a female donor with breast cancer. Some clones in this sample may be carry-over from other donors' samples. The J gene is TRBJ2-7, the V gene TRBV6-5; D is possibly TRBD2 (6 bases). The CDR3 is CASSQVLKRVSSYEQYF. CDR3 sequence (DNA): TGCGCCAGCAGTCAGGTCTTGAAGCGGGTTAGCTCCTACGAGCAGTACTTC.